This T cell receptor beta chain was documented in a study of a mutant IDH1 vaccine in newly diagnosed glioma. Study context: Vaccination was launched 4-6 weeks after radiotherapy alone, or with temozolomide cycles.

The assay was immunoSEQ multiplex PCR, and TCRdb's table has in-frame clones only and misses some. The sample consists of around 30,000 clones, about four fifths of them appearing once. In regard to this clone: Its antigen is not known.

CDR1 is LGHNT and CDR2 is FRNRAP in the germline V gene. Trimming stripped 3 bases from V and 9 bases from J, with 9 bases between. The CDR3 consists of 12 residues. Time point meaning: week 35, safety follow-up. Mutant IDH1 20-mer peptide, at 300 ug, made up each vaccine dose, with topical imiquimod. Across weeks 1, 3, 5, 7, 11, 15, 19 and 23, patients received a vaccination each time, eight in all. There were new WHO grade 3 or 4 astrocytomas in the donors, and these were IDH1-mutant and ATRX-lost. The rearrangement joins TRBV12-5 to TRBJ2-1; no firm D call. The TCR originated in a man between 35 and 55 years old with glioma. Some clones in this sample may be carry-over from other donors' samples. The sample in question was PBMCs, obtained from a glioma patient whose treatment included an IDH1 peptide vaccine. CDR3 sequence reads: CASGLEVFEQFF. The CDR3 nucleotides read TGTGCTAGTGGTTTAGAGGTTTTTGAGCAGTTCTTC.